A single sample gave rise to the 2 T cell receptor beta chains below, sequenced in a study of T-cell reconstitution after alpha-beta-depleted transplantation in children. Preparation of the TCRbeta library used unique molecular identifiers. TCRdb passed the PCR reads through MiXCR, listing each CDR3 protein once. In the table there are hundreds of thousands of distinct CDR3 sequences, over 10% of which are singletons. Source: PBMCs, mostly from graft donor cells, taken 360 days after TCRalphabeta/CD19-depleted stem cell transplant. Every receptor here comes from a male patient between 10 and 17 years old who had a stem cell transplant for acute myeloid leukemia, so the T cells may come from the graft donor.

This clonotype has a count of ten or more. This chain connects TRBV7-2 to TRBJ2-2; D is unclear. This CDR3 spans 14 amino acids. Per germline, CDR1 SGHTA and CDR2 FQGNSA. V lost 1 base and J lost 3, with 6 bases in between. This chain's CDR3 is CASSLVSYTGELFF. CDR3 nucleotides: TGTGCCAGCAGCTTAGTGTCCTACACCGGGGAGCTGTTTTTT. Full variable domain (outside the CDR3, taken from reference TRBV7-2 and TRBJ2-2): GAGVSQSPSNKVTEKGKDVELRCDPISGHTALYWYRQSLGQGLEFLIYFQGNSAPDKSGLPSDRFSAERTGGSVSTLTIQRTQQEDSAVYLCASSLVSYTGELFFGEGSRLTVL.

This clonotype has just a few counts. The gene calls are TRBV7-9 and TRBJ2-7, with 7 positions matching TRBD1. The CDR3 consists of 15 residues. CDR1 is SEHNR, CDR2 FQNEAQ, per germline (reference sequence). Trimming cost V 5 bases and J 0 bases; bases outside gene matches: 7. The CDR3, as DNA: TGTGCCAGCAGCCTAAAACAGGGGAGCTCCTACGAGCAGTACTTC. It encodes CASSLKQGSSYEQYF.